The clone carrying this T cell receptor (beta chain) has ten or more counts. These data originate in a study of blood T cells in healthy people across ages. Then a second PCR, running about 6 to 11 cycles, was carried out with a sample-barcoded 5' primer and a J-beta primer mix. From the 5' RACE reads, TCRdb called clonotypes with MiXCR, one entry per CDR3 protein. The sample yields 700,000 or so distinct CDR3 sequences, about a fifth seen once. This CDR3 comprises 15 residues. V lost 2 bases to trimming and J lost 0 bases, with 10 bases between them. Looked up from germline, CDR1 is SGHRS and CDR2 is YFSETQ.

This clonotype was sampled from a man in his 70s in good health. The J gene is TRBJ2-3, the V gene TRBV5-1; D is possibly TRBD2 (6 bases). Sequenced material: blood. CDR3 loop: CASSFSGASTDTQYF. CDR3 DNA: TGCGCCAGCAGCTTTAGCGGAGCTAGCACAGATACGCAGTATTTT.